This T cell receptor (beta chain) came from a study of blood T cells in healthy people across ages. The study's findings and limits: The recorded TCR beta diversity per million T cells decreased in a roughly linear manner with age. It was held that diversity estimates obtained from one million T cells represented underestimates.

Turning to this clonotype: What it recognizes is unknown.

A second PCR, run for about 7 to 12 cycles, used a sample-barcoded 5' primer plus a J-beta primer mix. TCRdb used MiXCR to reprocess the 5' RACE reads, holding one entry per CDR3 protein. The table records 700,000 to 950,000 distinct CDR3 sequences, roughly 50% of them present only once. In germline, CDR1 is SGDLS, CDR2 YYNGEE. The V and J ends lost 3 bases and 4 bases, in that order; junction bases with no gene match: 6. The CDR3 length is 15 residues. Sequencing was performed on blood. The clonotype comes from a man aged 25 to 40 in good health. This chain links TRBV9 with TRBJ2-1; 8 nucleotides match TRBD2. This CDR3 reads CASSASSGSYNEQFF. The CDR3, as DNA: TGTGCCAGCAGCGCATCAAGCGGGAGTTACAATGAGCAGTTCTTC.